These 14 T cell receptor beta chains were all obtained from the same sample, sequenced in a study of blood T cell repertoires in COVID-19. Clones were sequenced by immunoSEQ multiplex PCR, and TCRdb holds only the in-frame ones, with some missing. The data show 85,000 to 130,000 clones, about 89% seen once. The sequencing input was peripheral blood. The receptors derive from a human donor in a cohort sampled during active COVID-19.

The rearrangement links TRBV6-5 to TRBJ1-6; a possible D gene is TRBD1 (5 bases). The V gene's germline CDR1 is MNHEY and CDR2 SVGAGI. The CDR3 has 13 residues. Trimming removed 0 bases from V and 11 bases from J, with 8 bases in between. For the CDR3, the DNA is TGTGCCAGCAGTTACTCTGTAGGGGCACCCCTCCACTTT. Protein: CASSYSVGAPLHF.

The chain employs TRBV6-6 and TRBJ1-3; tentatively, D is TRBD1 (6 bases). The CDR3 is made up of 16 amino acids. V lost 2 bases to trimming and J lost 4 bases, with 15 bases between them. CDR1 is MNHNY and CDR2 is SVGAGI in the germline V gene (reference sequence). CDR3 amino acids: CASSYTGSLSGNTIYF. CDR3 nucleotides: TGTGCCAGCAGTTACACAGGGTCCTTGTCCGGAAACACCATATATTTT.

This chain joins TRBV3-1 (or the pseudogene TRBV3-2) and TRBJ2-2; D perhaps matches TRBD1 (6 bases). Trimming pared 1 base from V and 0 bases from J, leaving 15 bases between. The CDR3 is 18 amino acids. The germline V gene encodes CDR1 LGHDT and CDR2 YNNKEL (reference sequence). The CDR3 DNA follows: TGTGCCAGCAGCCAAGGGTTTGGCGGACAGTCGAACACCGGGGAGCTGTTTTTT. This encodes CASSQGFGGQSNTGELFF.

V usage is TRBV2 and J usage is TRBJ2-7; maybe TRBD2 (6 bases). The germline V gene has CDR1 SNHLY and CDR2 FYNNEI. The CDR3 contains 13 residues. The V end was cut by 2 bases, the J end by 8 bases, with 13 bases between. CDR3 sequence reads: CASSESSGLKQYF. The CDR3 DNA sequence: TGTGCCAGCAGTGAATCCAGCGGACTAAAGCAGTACTTC. Looking up the rest from reference TRBV2 and TRBJ2-7 gives the full variable domain: EPEVTQTPSHQVTQMGQEVILRCVPISNHLYFYWYRQILGQKVEFLVSFYNNEISEKSEIFDDQFSVERPDGSNFTLKIRSTKLEDSAMYFCASSESSGLKQYFGPGTRLTVT.

The CDR3 region is CASSPSGTSGGSTGELFF. The CDR3 DNA sequence: TGTGCCAGCAGCCCCTCCGGGACTAGCGGGGGGTCCACCGGGGAGCTGTTTTTT. V usage is TRBV7-2 and J usage is TRBJ2-2; 15 bases map to TRBD2. Looked up from germline, CDR1 is SGHTA and CDR2 is FQGNSA. J lost 4 bases, V lost 5 bases, and 8 bases had no gene match. CDR3 length: 18 amino acids.

V gene TRBV6-5 combines with J gene TRBJ1-6; D remains unclear. The CDR3 runs 13 residues. The ends were cut back, 11 bases at V and 5 bases at J, with 13 bases in the middle. Germline lookup yields CDR1 MNHEY and CDR2 SVGAGI. The CDR3 DNA is TGTGCCTCAGAGGAGGCCAATAATTCACCCCTCCACTTT. It codes for CASEEANNSPLHF.

The chain recombines TRBV5-4 with TRBJ1-1, with 7 bases identical to TRBD1. The CDR3 runs to 14 residues. Trimming removed 3 bases from V and 4 bases from J; junction bases left unmatched: 6. Germline assignment: CDR1 SGHNT and CDR2 YYREEE (reference sequence). The CDR3 spells CASSSGWDSTEAFF. The CDR3 DNA sequence: TGTGCCAGCAGCTCCGGTTGGGACAGCACTGAAGCTTTCTTT.

This clone was seen only a few times. The chain uses TRBV19 and TRBJ1-2; 8 bases are shared with TRBD1. Germline lookup yields CDR1 LNHDA and CDR2 SQIVND (reference sequence). The CDR3 totals 15 residues. V lost 3 bases and J lost 2; bases outside the gene matches: 5. The DNA for the CDR3 is TGTGCCAGTAGTATCGACAGGGGTCAAAACTATGGCTACACCTTC. Its translation is CASSIDRGQNYGYTF.

V and J are TRBV19 and TRBJ2-1, with 8 bases that match TRBD1. The CDR3 length is 16 residues. CDR1 is LNHDA, CDR2 SQIVND, per germline (reference sequence). With V trimmed by 3 bases and J by 6 bases, 10 bases remained unmatched. CDR3 DNA sequence: TGTGCCAGTAGTATCCTCCGCGGACAGGGTGGCAATGAGCAGTTCTTC. It translates to CASSILRGQGGNEQFF.

V gene TRBV5-4 combines with J gene TRBJ2-7, with D maybe TRBD2 (5 bases). Trimming cost V 4 bases and J 0 bases, with 14 bases left between them. The germline CDR1 and CDR2 sequences are SGHNT and YYREEE (reference sequence). The CDR3 has 15 amino acids. Written as DNA, the CDR3 is TGTGCCAGCAGCCCTGGAGGCTCCAACTCCTACGAGCAGTACTTC. It specifies CASSPGGSNSYEQYF.

V gene TRBV5-1 combines with J gene TRBJ1-1; the D gene is possibly TRBD1 (5 bases). Trimming stripped 4 bases from V and 0 bases from J, with 13 bases between. The germline gives CDR1 SGHRS, CDR2 YFSETQ. The CDR3 consists of 15 residues. The CDR3 here is CASSPRGGVNTEAFF. The CDR3 nucleotides read TGCGCCAGCAGCCCCCGCGGGGGGGTGAACACTGAAGCTTTCTTT.

The chain employs TRBV30 and TRBJ1-5; D remains ambiguous. The CDR3 consists of 13 residues. Germline CDR1 GTSNPN, CDR2 SVGIG (reference sequence). V was shortened by 2 bases and J by 2 bases, with 7 bases between the two germline ends. This CDR3 reads CAWSSRGNQPQHF. CDR3 coding DNA: TGTGCCTGGAGTTCGCGGGGCAATCAGCCCCAGCATTTT.

This clone is a singleton in its sample. CDR3 sequence (DNA): TGTGCCAGCAGTTTTGGTGTGCAGGGAGGTTACAATGAGCAGTTCTTC. Translating gives CASSFGVQGGYNEQFF. This sequence joins TRBV27 and TRBJ2-1, with TRBD2 as a possible D gene (6 bases). There are 16 residues in the CDR3. The germline gives CDR1 MNHEY, CDR2 SMNVEV (reference sequence). V was pared by 3 bases and J by 4 bases, with 16 bases between.

The chain joins TRBV12-3 or TRBV12-4 to TRBJ1-1, with no clear D. The ends were cut back, 3 bases at V and 2 bases at J, with 7 bases in the middle. The length of the CDR3 is 13 residues. CDR3 amino acids: CASSLAQNTEAFF. The CDR3 DNA reads TGTGCCAGCAGTTTGGCCCAAAACACTGAAGCTTTCTTT.